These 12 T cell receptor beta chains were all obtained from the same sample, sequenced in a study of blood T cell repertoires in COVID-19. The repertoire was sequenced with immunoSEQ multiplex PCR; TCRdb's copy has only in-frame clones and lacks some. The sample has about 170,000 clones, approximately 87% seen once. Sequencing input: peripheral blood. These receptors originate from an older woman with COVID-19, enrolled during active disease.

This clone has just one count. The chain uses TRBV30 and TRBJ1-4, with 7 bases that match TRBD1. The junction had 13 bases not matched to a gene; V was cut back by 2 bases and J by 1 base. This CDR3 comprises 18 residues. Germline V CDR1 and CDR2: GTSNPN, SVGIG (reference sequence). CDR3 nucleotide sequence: TGTGCCTGGAGTACCCGGTCAATGACAGGGAGAACTAATGAAAAACTGTTTTTT. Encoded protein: CAWSTRSMTGRTNEKLFF.

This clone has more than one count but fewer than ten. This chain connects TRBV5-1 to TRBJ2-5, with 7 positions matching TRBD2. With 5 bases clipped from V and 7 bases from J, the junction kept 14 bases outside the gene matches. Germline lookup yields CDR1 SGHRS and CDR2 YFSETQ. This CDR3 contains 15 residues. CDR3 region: CASRTGGAGLGTQYF. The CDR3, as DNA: TGCGCCAGCAGGACGGGAGGAGCGGGCCTGGGGACCCAGTACTTC.

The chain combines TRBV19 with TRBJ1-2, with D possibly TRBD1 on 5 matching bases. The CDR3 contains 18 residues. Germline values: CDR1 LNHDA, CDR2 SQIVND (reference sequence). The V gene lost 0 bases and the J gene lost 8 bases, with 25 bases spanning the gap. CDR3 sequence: CASSIDNPGSFLRRGYTF. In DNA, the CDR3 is TGTGCCAGTAGTATAGATAATCCAGGGTCCTTCCTACGAAGGGGCTACACCTTC.

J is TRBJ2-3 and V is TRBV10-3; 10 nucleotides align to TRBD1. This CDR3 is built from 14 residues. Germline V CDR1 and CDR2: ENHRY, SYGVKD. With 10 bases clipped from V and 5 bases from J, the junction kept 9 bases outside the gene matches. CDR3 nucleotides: TGTGCCACCCAGACAGGGGGCCGGGGAGATACGCAGTATTTT. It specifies CATQTGGRGDTQYF.

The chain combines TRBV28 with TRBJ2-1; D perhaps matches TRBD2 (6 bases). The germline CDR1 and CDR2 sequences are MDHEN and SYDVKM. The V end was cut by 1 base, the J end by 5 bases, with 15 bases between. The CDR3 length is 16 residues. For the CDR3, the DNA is TGTGCCAGCAGTTTATTTACTAGCAGCAAAAACAATGAGCAGTTCTTC. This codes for CASSLFTSSKNNEQFF.

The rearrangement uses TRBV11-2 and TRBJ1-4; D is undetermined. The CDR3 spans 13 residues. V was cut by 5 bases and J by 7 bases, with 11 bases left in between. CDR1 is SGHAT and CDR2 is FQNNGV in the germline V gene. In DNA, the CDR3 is TGTGCCAGCAGCGTACATTCACCTGAAAAACTGTTTTTT. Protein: CASSVHSPEKLFF.

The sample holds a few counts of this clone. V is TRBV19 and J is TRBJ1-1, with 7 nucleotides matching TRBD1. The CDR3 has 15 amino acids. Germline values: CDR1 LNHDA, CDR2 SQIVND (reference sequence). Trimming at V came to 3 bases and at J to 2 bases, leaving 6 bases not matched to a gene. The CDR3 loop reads CASSIPDRANTEAFF. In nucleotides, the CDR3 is TGTGCCAGTAGTATTCCCGACAGGGCAAACACTGAAGCTTTCTTT. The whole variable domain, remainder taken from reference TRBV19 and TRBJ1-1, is DGGITQSPKYLFRKEGQNVTLSCEQNLNHDAMYWYRQDPGQGLRLIYYSQIVNDFQKGDIAEGYSVSREKKESFPLTVTSAQKNPTAFYLCASSIPDRANTEAFFGQGTRLTVV.

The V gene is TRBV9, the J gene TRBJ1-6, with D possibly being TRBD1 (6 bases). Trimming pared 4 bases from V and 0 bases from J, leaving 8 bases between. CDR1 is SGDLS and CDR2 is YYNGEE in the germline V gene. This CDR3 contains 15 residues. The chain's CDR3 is CASSRGGSYNSPLHF. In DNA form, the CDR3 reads TGTGCCAGCAGCAGGGGGGGCTCCTATAATTCACCCCTCCACTTT.

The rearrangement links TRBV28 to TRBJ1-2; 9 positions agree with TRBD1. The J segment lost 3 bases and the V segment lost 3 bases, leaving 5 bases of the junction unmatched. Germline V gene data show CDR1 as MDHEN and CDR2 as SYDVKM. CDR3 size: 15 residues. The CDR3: CASSFTGGRDYGYTF. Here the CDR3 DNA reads TGTGCCAGCAGTTTTACAGGGGGCCGTGACTATGGCTACACCTTC.

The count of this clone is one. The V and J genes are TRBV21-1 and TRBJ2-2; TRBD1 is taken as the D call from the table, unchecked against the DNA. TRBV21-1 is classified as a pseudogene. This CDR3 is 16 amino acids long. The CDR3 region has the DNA TGTGCCAGCAGCAAGGGACAGGGGATGGGTTCGGGGGAGCTGTTTTTT. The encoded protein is CASSKGQGMGSGELFF.

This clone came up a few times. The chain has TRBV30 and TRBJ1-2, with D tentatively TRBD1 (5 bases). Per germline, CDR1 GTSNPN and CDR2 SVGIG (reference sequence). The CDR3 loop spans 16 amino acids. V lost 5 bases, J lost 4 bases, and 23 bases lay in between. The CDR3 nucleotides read TGTGCCTGGGCCCTCTGGGCCCAGGGTAGTTTCTATGGCTACACCTTC. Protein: CAWALWAQGSFYGYTF.

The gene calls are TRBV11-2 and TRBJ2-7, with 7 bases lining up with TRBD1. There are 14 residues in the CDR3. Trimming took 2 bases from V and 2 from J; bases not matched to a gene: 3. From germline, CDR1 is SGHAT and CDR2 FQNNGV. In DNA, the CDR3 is TGTGCCAGCAGCTTACTCGGGACAGCCTACGAGCAGTACTTC. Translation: CASSLLGTAYEQYF.